This TCR beta chain originates from a study of blood T cell repertoires in COVID-19. The CDR3 loop spans 12 amino acids. V was cut by 7 bases and J by 4 bases, with 9 bases left in between. Germline V CDR1 and CDR2: SGHAT, FQDESV (reference sequence). Profiling relied on immunoSEQ multiplex PCR, and the TCRdb table lists in-frame clones only, not all of them. This table holds 31,000 or so clones, more than 80% found once. The origin of this receptor is a human donor in a cohort sampled during active COVID-19. Sample: peripheral blood. The V and J genes are TRBV11-1 and TRBJ2-3; possible D gene TRBD2, 5 bases. The CDR3 protein is CASTGGADTQYF. The CDR3 DNA is TGTGCCAGCACCGGAGGCGCAGATACGCAGTATTTT.